The 24 T cell receptor beta chains in this list originate from one sample, sequenced in a study of shared clonotypes between healthy human individuals. This table comes from immunoSEQ multiplex PCR, and its TCRdb copy is limited to in-frame clones, with some not included. This sample yields approximately 2.4 million clones, of which approximately 95% are seen a single time; around 0.13% belongs to the top ten. The sequenced material came from naive CD4+ T cells sorted from blood. As to subset: CD45RA+ positively selected. Receptors originate from a man between 18 and 29 years old in good health.

V gene TRBV19 combines with J gene TRBJ1-5; 11 bases map to TRBD1. After removal of 5 bases from V and 5 bases from J, the junction contained 5 bases not matched to a gene. Germline assignment: CDR1 LNHDA and CDR2 SQIVND (reference sequence). The CDR3 runs to 15 residues. For the CDR3, the DNA is TGTGCCAGTAGTCCCGGGACAGGGGGGGATCAGCCCCAGCATTTT. Protein product: CASSPGTGGDQPQHF.

The chain combines TRBV25-1 with TRBJ2-1; D remains unclear. Germline CDR1 and CDR2: MGHDK and SYGVNS. This CDR3 comprises 14 residues. V lost 7 bases and J lost 3, with 13 bases in between. The CDR3 sequence is CASIKGSVYNEQFF. The CDR3 DNA is TGTGCCAGCATTAAAGGTTCTGTCTACAATGAGCAGTTCTTC.

The chain recombines TRBV4-3 with TRBJ2-5; D may be TRBD1 (5 bases). The CDR3 loop spans 14 amino acids. Germline V gene data show CDR1 as LGHNA and CDR2 as YSLEER. The ends were cut back, 0 bases at V and 7 bases at J, with 12 bases in the middle. CDR3 nucleotides: TGCGCCAGCAGCCAAGAACAGGCCGGCGGGACCCAGTACTTC. This translates into CASSQEQAGGTQYF.

This clone was counted once. The chain is built from TRBV6-5 and TRBJ2-1; 13 nucleotides agree with TRBD2. Germline loops: CDR1 MNHEY, CDR2 SVGAGI. The length of the CDR3 is 15 residues. Germline trimming cut 5 bases from V and 3 bases from J; bases unmatched to any gene: 1. The CDR3 sequence: CASSGLAGDYNEQFF. In nucleotides, the CDR3 is TGTGCCAGCAGTGGACTAGCGGGGGACTACAATGAGCAGTTCTTC.

The chain has TRBV6-1 and TRBJ1-5; the match to TRBD1 covers 7 bases. V lost 2 bases and J lost 3; bases outside the gene matches: 1. Germline V gene lookup returns CDR1 MNHNS and CDR2 SASEGT. The CDR3 extends over 14 amino acids. CDR3 nucleotides: TGTGCCAGCAGTGAACAGGGGGTCAATCAGCCCCAGCATTTT. It specifies CASSEQGVNQPQHF.

V and J are TRBV27 and TRBJ2-7; 7 positions match TRBD1. This CDR3 has 15 amino acids. With V trimmed by 6 bases and J by 0 bases, 8 bases remained unmatched. The V gene's germline CDR1 is MNHEY and CDR2 SMNVEV (reference sequence). The CDR3 region has the DNA TGTGCCAGCAGGCCTGCTGAGGGGGCCTCCTACGAGCAGTACTTC. Its translation is CASRPAEGASYEQYF.

This chain links TRBV14 with TRBJ1-4; D not certain. V lost 2 bases to trimming and J lost 1 base, with 11 bases between them. The CDR3 consists of 16 residues. The germline gives CDR1 SGHDN, CDR2 FVKESK. The chain's CDR3 is CASSQYGDITNEKLFF. For the CDR3, the DNA is TGTGCCAGCAGCCAATACGGGGATATAACTAATGAAAAACTGTTTTTT.

The genes are TRBV19 and TRBJ1-6; 9 bases fit TRBD1. The CDR3 runs 14 residues. V was pared by 9 bases and J by 7 bases, with 7 bases of the junction left unmatched. Germline V gives CDR1 LNHDA, CDR2 SQIVND (reference sequence). The CDR3 sequence: CASGPGQGNSPLHF. Here the CDR3 DNA reads TGTGCCAGCGGCCCGGGACAGGGCAATTCACCCCTCCACTTT.

A remark on this clone: The same CDR3 is also encoded by other DNA sequences in this sample. V usage is TRBV4-1 and J usage is TRBJ1-4, with D perhaps TRBD1 (6 bases). Per germline, CDR1 MGHRA and CDR2 YSYEKL. V was pared by 1 base and J by 7 bases, with 10 bases between. This CDR3 region has 14 residues. CDR3 coding DNA: TGCGCCAGCAGCCAAGGGGGGGCTGGTGAAAAACTGTTTTTT. Translation gives CASSQGGAGEKLFF.

The chain couples TRBV6-1 to TRBJ2-5; D gene unclear. CDR3 length: 12 residues. Germline V lookup: CDR1 MNHNS, CDR2 SASEGT. Trimming left V 8 bases short and J 5 bases short, with 12 bases between. The CDR3 bases are TGTGCCAGCCGTTTAGGGCTGGAGACCCAGTACTTC. Its protein is CASRLGLETQYF.

This clone appeared a single time. V is TRBV5-6 and J is TRBJ1-6; 10 bases line up with TRBD1. The CDR3 covers 14 residues. The germline V gene encodes CDR1 SGHDT and CDR2 YYEEEE. V shed 4 bases and J 10 bases; nucleotides not matched to a gene: 5. The CDR3 region is CASSVDRGLSPLHF. DNA of the CDR3: TGTGCCAGCAGCGTAGACAGGGGGCTCTCACCCCTCCACTTT.

Notes on this clone: The sample carries other DNA sequences with the same CDR3. The gene calls are TRBV5-1 and TRBJ2-7, with D hard to call. The V gene lost 0 bases and the J gene lost 4 bases, with 11 bases spanning the gap. The germline CDR1 and CDR2 sequences are SGHRS and YFSETQ. The CDR3 covers 14 residues. CDR3 DNA: TGCGCCAGCAGCTTGGAAGTCGCGAATTACGAGCAGTACTTC. Protein sequence: CASSLEVANYEQYF.

V usage is TRBV6-5 and J usage is TRBJ2-2, with D possibly matching TRBD2 (6 bases). The CDR3 length is 12 residues. V lost 10 bases and J 5 bases, leaving 11 bases between the germline ends. The germline V gene encodes CDR1 MNHEY and CDR2 SVGAGI. CDR3 nucleotide sequence: TGTGCCACTCGTCGGGGGACCGGGGAGCTGTTTTTT. As protein: CATRRGTGELFF.

CDR3 sequence reads: CASNRGGETQYF. The CDR3 coding sequence is TGTGCCAGCAACCGGGGGGGGGAGACCCAGTACTTC. The V call is TRBV6-5, the J call TRBJ2-5; 8 nucleotides line up with TRBD2. CDR3 length: 12 residues. Germline values: CDR1 MNHEY, CDR2 SVGAGI. The V and J ends lost 7 bases and 5 bases, in that order; junction bases with no gene match: 3.

The chain recombines TRBV5-1 with TRBJ1-1; 7 bases agree with TRBD1. Germline V gives CDR1 SGHRS, CDR2 YFSETQ. The J segment lost 2 bases and the V segment lost 3 bases, leaving 7 bases of the junction unmatched. This CDR3 contains 15 residues. This CDR3 reads CASSWGTAKNTEAFF. The DNA for the CDR3 is TGCGCCAGCAGCTGGGGGACAGCGAAAAACACTGAAGCTTTCTTT.

This clone was observed once. Within the sample, other DNA sequences also encode this same CDR3. This chain joins TRBV5-1 and TRBJ1-6; D call uncertain. Trimming stripped 0 bases from V and 7 bases from J, with 8 bases between. Per germline, CDR1 SGHRS and CDR2 YFSETQ. This CDR3 comprises 14 residues. The CDR3 coding sequence is TGCGCCAGCAGCTTGGAGGGCGCGAATTCACCCCTCCACTTT. Protein product: CASSLEGANSPLHF.

The sample holds one count of this clone. The DNA of the CDR3 is TGTGCCAGCAGTGTGCAGTCATACACCTTC. Encoded protein: CASSVQSYTF. The rearrangement joins TRBV6-9 to TRBJ1-2; D gene uncertain. The CDR3 loop spans 10 amino acids. V shed 5 bases and J shed 11 bases, with 9 bases lying between them. Germline V gene sequence: CDR1 MNHGY, CDR2 SVAAGI.

The V gene is TRBV7-3, the J gene TRBJ2-7; D uncertain. V lost 1 base and J 2 bases, leaving 9 bases between the germline ends. CDR1 SGHTA and CDR2 FQGTGA come from the germline V gene. The length of the CDR3 is 14 residues. The CDR3 is CASSLNPAAYEQYF. The CDR3 DNA is TGTGCCAGCAGCTTAAATCCAGCCGCCTACGAGCAGTACTTC.

This clone was counted once. The V gene is TRBV5-4, the J gene TRBJ1-3; a weak D match, TRBD1 (5 bases). The ends were cut back, 8 bases at V and 3 bases at J, with 18 bases in the middle. The CDR3 runs to 15 residues. The germline V gene has CDR1 SGHNT and CDR2 YYREEE (reference sequence). DNA for the CDR3: TGTGCCAGTGGGCTTTATGGCAGGGATGGAAACACCATATATTTT. Translated: CASGLYGRDGNTIYF. Filled out from reference TRBV5-4 and TRBJ1-3, the complete variable domain reads ETGVTQSPTHLIKTRGQQVTLRCSSQSGHNTVSWYQQALGQGPQFIFQYYREEENGRGNFPPRFSGLQFPNYSSELNVNALELDDSALYLCASGLYGRDGNTIYFGEGSWLTVV.

CDR3 coding DNA: TGTGCCAGCTCACCCGCTCAGGCCGGGGCCAACGTCCTGACTTTC. Translation gives CASSPAQAGANVLTF. The chain links TRBV18 to TRBJ2-6; no definite D call. CDR1 is KGHSH, CDR2 LQKENI, per germline. The ends were cut back, 3 bases at V and 4 bases at J, with 10 bases in the middle. The CDR3 has 15 amino acids.

The chain carries TRBV21-1 and TRBJ1-5; TRBD1 is the table's D call, not checked against the DNA. TRBV21-1 is a listed pseudogene. There are 16 residues in the CDR3. CDR3 nucleotide sequence: TGTGCCAGCAGCCCCCGGGACACGGGGAGCAATCAGCCCCAGCATTTT. This translates into CASSPRDTGSNQPQHF.

The chain joins TRBV2 to TRBJ1-2; D may be TRBD1 (5 bases). With 6 bases removed from V and 0 bases from J, the gap between germline ends came to 14 bases. This CDR3 is 15 amino acids long. Germline V gene sequence: CDR1 SNHLY, CDR2 FYNNEI. The CDR3 here is CASRAGQGPNYGYTF. CDR3 coding DNA: TGTGCCAGCAGAGCGGGGCAGGGACCTAACTATGGCTACACCTTC.

This clone was recorded once. The gene calls are TRBV7-2 and TRBJ2-5; D is unresolved. The CDR3 extends over 15 amino acids. CDR1 SGHTA and CDR2 FQGNSA come from the germline V gene. V was trimmed by 0 bases and J by 2 bases, leaving 10 bases between them. Here the CDR3 DNA reads TGTGCCAGCAGCTTAGCGGGATCCGGTCAAGAGACCCAGTACTTC. Its translation: CASSLAGSGQETQYF. Full variable domain (missing parts from reference TRBV7-2 and TRBJ2-5): GAGVSQSPSNKVTEKGKDVELRCDPISGHTALYWYRQSLGQGLEFLIYFQGNSAPDKSGLPSDRFSAERTGGSVSTLTIQRTQQEDSAVYLCASSLAGSGQETQYFGPGTRLLVL.

The chain recombines TRBV28 with TRBJ2-3; 13 nucleotides match TRBD2. The CDR3 spans 15 residues. The junction had 13 bases not matched to a gene; V was cut back by 8 bases and J by 11 bases. Per the germline V gene, CDR1 is MDHEN and CDR2 is SYDVKM. In DNA, the CDR3 is TGTGCCAGCCGGGGGACTAGCGGGGTACAGTGGCTGCAGTATTTT. Its protein product is CASRGTSGVQWLQYF.